Listed here are 28 T cell receptor beta chains from one sample, sequenced in a study of blood T cell repertoires in COVID-19. Libraries were prepared by immunoSEQ multiplex PCR; TCRdb keeps only in-frame clonotypes and omits some of them. Among some 230,000 clones listed, roughly four fifths were seen once. The sequencing sample was made of peripheral blood. The receptors shown here come from an elderly woman with COVID-19, enrolled during active disease.

The chain recombines TRBV2 with TRBJ1-5, with 10 bases identical to TRBD1. The CDR3 extends over 14 amino acids. V was pared by 3 bases and J by 5 bases, with 1 base of the junction left unmatched. Per germline, CDR1 SNHLY and CDR2 FYNNEI. CDR3 DNA sequence: TGTGCCAGCAGTGAGGGACAGGGGTATCAGCCCCAGCATTTT. Its protein product is CASSEGQGYQPQHF.

The genes are TRBV5-1 and TRBJ2-2; possibly TRBD1 for D (6 bases). This CDR3 is 15 amino acids long. The V end was cut by 5 bases, the J end by 2 bases, with 13 bases between. CDR1 is SGHRS and CDR2 is YFSETQ in the germline V gene. The CDR3 region has the DNA TGCGCCAGCAGTCCGGCAGGGGCCAACACCGGGGAGCTGTTTTTT. This gives the protein CASSPAGANTGELFF.

The rearrangement uses TRBV27 and TRBJ1-1; TRBD1 might be the D (5 bases). V lost 6 bases, J lost 9 bases, and 17 bases lay in between. The CDR3 length is 13 residues. Germline V lookup: CDR1 MNHEY, CDR2 SMNVEV (reference sequence). The DNA of the CDR3 is TGTGCCAGCAGCCCTTACACAGGATTGAAAGCTTTCTTT. This sequence encodes CASSPYTGLKAFF.

As to this clone: Other DNA sequences of this sample code for an identical CDR3. The chain combines TRBV5-1 with TRBJ2-1; D gene unclear. The CDR3 sequence is 14 residues long. Germline CDR1 reads SGHRS; CDR2 reads YFSETQ. V shed 2 bases and J shed 1 base, with 7 bases lying between them. The CDR3 region is CASSLDSSYNEQFF. The CDR3 bases are TGCGCCAGCAGCTTAGACTCGTCCTACAATGAGCAGTTCTTC. Looking up the rest from reference TRBV5-1 and TRBJ2-1 gives the full variable domain: KAGVTQTPRYLIKTRGQQVTLSCSPISGHRSVSWYQQTPGQGLQFLFEYFSETQRNKGNFPGRFSGRQFSNSRSEMNVSTLELGDSALYLCASSLDSSYNEQFFGPGTRLTVL.

The chain has TRBV10-1 and TRBJ1-1; no clear D gene. The CDR3 covers 13 residues. The germline V and J ends were trimmed by 5 bases and 6 bases, with 13 bases remaining between them. The germline V gene has CDR1 WNHNN and CDR2 SYGVQD (reference sequence). The CDR3 DNA sequence: TGCGCCAGCAGTCCCGGGCGGGTCTCTGAAGCTTTCTTT. This codes for CASSPGRVSEAFF.

This chain connects TRBV28 to TRBJ2-4; 11 bases align to TRBD1. Trimming took 3 bases from V and 0 from J; bases not matched to a gene: 4. CDR1 is MDHEN and CDR2 is SYDVKM in the germline V gene. There are 17 residues in the CDR3. The CDR3 loop is CASSLGQGVLAKNIQYF. CDR3 bases: TGTGCCAGCAGTTTGGGACAGGGGGTTTTAGCCAAAAACATTCAGTACTTC.

The chain uses TRBV3-1 (or the pseudogene TRBV3-2) and TRBJ2-3; possible D gene TRBD2, 6 bases. Germline loops: CDR1 LGHDT, CDR2 YNNKEL (reference sequence). Trimming removed 3 bases at V and 0 bases at J, with 16 bases between. The length of the CDR3 is 17 residues. In nucleotides, the CDR3 is TGTGCCAGCAGCCACCCTGAGGCGGGGTTAAGCACAGATACGCAGTATTTT. Translation: CASSHPEAGLSTDTQYF.

The V and J genes are TRBV29-1 and TRBJ1-1; TRBD1 aligns across 7 bases. Germline values: CDR1 SQVTM, CDR2 ANQGSEA. Trimming at V came to 5 bases and at J to 2 bases, leaving 11 bases not matched to a gene. The CDR3 length is 15 residues. As DNA, the CDR3 is TGCAGCGTTATTCCGGAGGGGGCCCCCAACACTGAAGCTTTCTTT. Its protein product is CSVIPEGAPNTEAFF.

Only one count was recorded for this clone. Here the CDR3 DNA reads TGTGCCAGCAGTTCATTACAGGGTACCTACACCTTC. This translates into CASSSLQGTYTF. This chain connects TRBV28 to TRBJ1-2, with D possibly being TRBD1 (6 bases). Per germline, CDR1 MDHEN and CDR2 SYDVKM. Trimming removed 4 bases from V and 10 bases from J, with 13 bases in between. The CDR3 runs to 12 residues.

V is TRBV18 and J is TRBJ1-1; 7 nucleotides line up with TRBD1. V trimming: 3 bases; J trimming: 1 base; junction bases outside the gene matches: 2. The CDR3 totals 14 residues. CDR1 and CDR2 from the germline V gene are KGHSH and LQKENI. CDR3 sequence (DNA): TGTGCCAGCTCACCTGGGACAGAGAACACTGAAGCTTTCTTT. It is translated as CASSPGTENTEAFF. Looking up the rest from reference TRBV18 and TRBJ1-1 gives the full variable domain: NAGVMQNPRHLVRRRGQEARLRCSPMKGHSHVYWYRQLPEEGLKFMVYLQKENIIDESGMPKERFSAEFPKEGPSILRIQQVVRGDSAAYFCASSPGTENTEAFFGQGTRLTVV.

The chain uses TRBV12-5 and TRBJ1-1; TRBD1 might be the D (5 bases). Germline V gives CDR1 LGHNT, CDR2 FRNRAP. The V end was cut by 7 bases, the J end by 0 bases, with 12 bases between. The CDR3 length is 14 residues. CDR3 loop: CASARGAMNTEAFF. CDR3 in DNA: TGTGCTAGTGCTAGGGGCGCTATGAACACTGAAGCTTTCTTT. The full variable domain, with the rest looked up from reference TRBV12-5 and TRBJ1-1, is DARVTQTPRHKVTEMGQEVTMRCQPILGHNTVFWYRQTMMQGLELLAYFRNRAPLDDSGMPKDRFSAEMPDATLATLKIQPSEPRDSAVYFCASARGAMNTEAFFGQGTRLTVV.

This chain uses TRBV5-5 with TRBJ2-7; no clear D gene. Trimming removed 0 bases from V and 3 bases from J, with 13 bases in between. This CDR3 is built from 15 residues. Germline V CDR1 and CDR2: SGHKS, YYEKEE (reference sequence). DNA for the CDR3: TGTGCCAGCAGCTTGGCCTTGGGCGACGGCTACGAGCAGTACTTC. Protein product: CASSLALGDGYEQYF. The entire variable domain, with the rest obtained from reference TRBV5-5 and TRBJ2-7, is as follows: DAGVTQSPTHLIKTRGQQVTLRCSPISGHKSVSWYQQVLGQGPQFIFQYYEKEERGRGNFPDRFSARQFPNYSSELNVNALLLGDSALYLCASSLALGDGYEQYFGPGTRLTVT.

This clone has just a few counts. The chain has TRBV27 and TRBJ1-2; maybe TRBD1 (6 bases). In germline, CDR1 is MNHEY, CDR2 SMNVEV (reference sequence). The CDR3 is 15 residues long. Trimming left V 6 bases short and J 8 bases short, with 22 bases between. The CDR3 reads CASRGTGSHLGGYTF. The CDR3 bases are TGTGCCAGCAGGGGCACAGGGAGCCACCTGGGAGGCTACACCTTC.

With regard to this clone: Sequence at one end of the junction differs from germline and may be a read error. The gene calls are TRBV3-1 (or the pseudogene TRBV3-2) and TRBJ2-5, with D tentatively TRBD1 (6 bases). CDR1 and CDR2 from the germline V gene are LGHDT and YNNKEL (reference sequence). This CDR3 comprises 11 residues. CDR3 in amino acids: CASSSAGEPDF. The CDR3 DNA is TGTGCCAGCAGCTCGGCAGGGGAACCGGACTTC.

The table lists this clone with a few counts. The V call is TRBV12-3 or TRBV12-4, the J call TRBJ1-1; possible D gene TRBD1, 5 bases. The CDR3 loop spans 13 amino acids. Between the trimmed V and J ends, which lost 5 bases and 9 bases, there was a span of 16 bases. CDR3: CASSKDPGLKAFF. In DNA, the CDR3 is TGTGCCAGCAGTAAGGATCCGGGACTCAAAGCTTTCTTT.

CDR3 loop: CASSYRGYGYTF. Here the CDR3 DNA reads TGTGCCAGCAGTTACAGGGGCTATGGCTACACCTTC. The chain is built from TRBV28 and TRBJ1-2; 7 bases are a match to TRBD1. V was pared by 4 bases and J by 4 bases, with 0 bases of the junction left unmatched. The CDR3 contains 12 residues. The germline gives CDR1 MDHEN, CDR2 SYDVKM.

This clone showed up just once. The chain links TRBV3-1 (or the pseudogene TRBV3-2) to TRBJ2-7, with 9 bases fitting TRBD1. The J segment lost 4 bases and the V segment lost 6 bases, leaving 10 bases of the junction unmatched. The germline V gene has CDR1 LGHDT and CDR2 YNNKEL (reference sequence). This CDR3 is 15 amino acids long. The CDR3 is CASRETGTGRYEQYF. The CDR3, as DNA: TGTGCCAGCAGAGAAACGGGGACAGGGAGGTACGAGCAGTACTTC.

The CDR3 DNA reads TGTGCCAGCAGCTTAAGAGGGGGAGATACGCAGTATTTT. Translation gives CASSLRGGDTQYF. The rearrangement uses TRBV7-3 and TRBJ2-3; weak D call: TRBD1 (6 bases). V was cut by 1 base and J by 5 bases, with 7 bases left in between. Germline V gives CDR1 SGHTA, CDR2 FQGTGA. The CDR3 length is 13 residues.

The V call is TRBV6-1, the J call TRBJ1-2; TRBD1 agrees at 9 bases. Germline assignment: CDR1 MNHNS and CDR2 SASEGT. The length of the CDR3 is 17 residues. Trimming at V came to 4 bases and at J to 3 bases, leaving 12 bases not matched to a gene. In DNA form, the CDR3 reads TGTGCCAGCAGTGCCCGGGACAGGGATGGGGAGGACTATGGCTACACCTTC. Protein product: CASSARDRDGEDYGYTF.

V and J are TRBV5-1 and TRBJ2-2, with TRBD2 identical over 8 bases. After removal of 5 bases from V and 6 bases from J, the junction contained 9 bases not matched to a gene. CDR3 length equals 15 residues. Germline V CDR1 and CDR2: SGHRS, YFSETQ. This CDR3 is CASRGTSGSSGELFF. The DNA for the CDR3 is TGCGCCAGCAGAGGGACCAGCGGGAGTTCCGGGGAGCTGTTTTTT.

CDR3 in DNA: TGTGCCAGCCTCCCAGGAAACTATGGCTACACCTTC. Encoded protein: CASLPGNYGYTF. This rearrangement joins TRBV2 to TRBJ1-2; D unclear. V was shortened by 8 bases and J by 2 bases, with 9 bases between the two germline ends. The CDR3 runs to 12 residues. The germline V gene has CDR1 SNHLY and CDR2 FYNNEI.

The chain is built from TRBV11-3 and TRBJ2-7; 9 bases match TRBD1. There are 13 residues in the CDR3. The J segment lost 6 bases and the V segment lost 3 bases, leaving 3 bases of the junction unmatched. The germline V gene has CDR1 SGHNT and CDR2 YENEEA. The CDR3 coding sequence is TGTGCCAGCAGCTTGGGACAGGGTGGCGAGCAGTACTTC. This sequence encodes CASSLGQGGEQYF.

V usage is TRBV7-2 and J usage is TRBJ1-2; weak D call: TRBD1 (5 bases). V was pared by 3 bases and J by 8 bases, with 13 bases between. Germline values: CDR1 SGHTA, CDR2 FQGNSA. This CDR3 comprises 13 residues. The CDR3 is CASSFGGSGGYTF. In DNA form, the CDR3 reads TGTGCCAGCAGCTTCGGGGGGTCGGGAGGCTACACCTTC.

About this clone: This sample includes further DNA sequences coding for the same CDR3. This sequence joins TRBV12-5 and TRBJ1-1; D is unresolved. Trimming removed 6 bases from V and 1 base from J, with 9 bases in between. Germline V gene data show CDR1 as LGHNT and CDR2 as FRNRAP. The length of the CDR3 is 13 residues. The CDR3 reads CASGPRENTEAFF. DNA for the CDR3: TGTGCTAGTGGCCCGCGGGAGAACACTGAAGCTTTCTTT. The entire variable domain, with the rest obtained from reference TRBV12-5 and TRBJ1-1, is as follows: DARVTQTPRHKVTEMGQEVTMRCQPILGHNTVFWYRQTMMQGLELLAYFRNRAPLDDSGMPKDRFSAEMPDATLATLKIQPSEPRDSAVYFCASGPRENTEAFFGQGTRLTVV.

This chain joins TRBV7-9 and TRBJ1-6; 9 bases align to TRBD1. The V gene's germline CDR1 is SEHNR and CDR2 FQNEAQ (reference sequence). The V segment lost 3 bases and the J segment 8 bases; nucleotides outside the gene matches: 8. CDR3 size: 16 residues. In DNA form, the CDR3 reads TGTGCCAGCAGCTTCACCACGACAGGGGGTCATTCACCCCTCCACTTT. It translates to CASSFTTTGGHSPLHF. The whole variable domain, filled in from reference TRBV7-9 and TRBJ1-6, reads DTGVSQNPRHKITKRGQNVTFRCDPISEHNRLYWYRQTLGQGPEFLTYFQNEAQLEKSRLLSDRFSAERPKGSFSTLEIQRTEQGDSAMYLCASSFTTTGGHSPLHFGNGTRLTVT.

The DNA of the CDR3 is TGTGCCACCTCCGGGACAGGGGTTGAAGCTTTCTTT. Translated: CATSGTGVEAFF. The V gene is TRBV2, the J gene TRBJ1-1, with 10 bases identical to TRBD1. In germline, CDR1 is SNHLY, CDR2 FYNNEI. With 10 bases clipped from V and 7 bases from J, the junction kept 6 bases outside the gene matches. CDR3 length: 12 amino acids.

The chain joins TRBV5-1 to TRBJ1-2; 9 bases are a match to TRBD1. V lost 6 bases, J lost 7 bases, and 10 bases stayed unmatched. This CDR3 is built from 14 residues. Germline CDR1 is SGHRS and CDR2 is YFSETQ. This CDR3 is CASTLGTGSGGYTF. In DNA, the CDR3 is TGCGCCAGCACCCTGGGGACAGGGAGCGGTGGCTACACCTTC. The whole variable domain, remainder taken from reference TRBV5-1 and TRBJ1-2, is KAGVTQTPRYLIKTRGQQVTLSCSPISGHRSVSWYQQTPGQGLQFLFEYFSETQRNKGNFPGRFSGRQFSNSRSEMNVSTLELGDSALYLCASTLGTGSGGYTFGSGTRLTVV.

This clone was counted between two and nine times. The chain employs TRBV7-9 and TRBJ2-1; weak D call: TRBD2 (6 bases). CDR3 length: 16 residues. Germline V lookup: CDR1 SEHNR, CDR2 FQNEAQ (reference sequence). V was pared by 4 bases and J by 13 bases, with 26 bases between. CDR3 coding DNA: TGTGCCAGCAGCTCGGGGACGGGACTCATCCCTGGGCGACAGTTCTTC. It encodes CASSSGTGLIPGRQFF.